The rows below give T cell receptor beta chains drawn from one sample of a study of blood T cells in healthy people across ages. A single record per CDR3 protein comes from TCRdb applying MiXCR to the 5' RACE reads. The table records 1.5 million or so distinct CDR3 sequences, approximately 42% of them present only once. The source material was blood. Receptors were obtained from a woman under 30 in good health. Both conserved end residues are trimmed from each CDR3. Each record gives: V gene, CDR3 protein.

TRBV5-6	ASSPPVGGTLNSPLH
TRBV7-3	AYPGNQTYEQY
TRBV3-1	ASSSGSPSQETQY
TRBV20-1	SARETLGHDNQPQH
TRBV9	ASSATGTDYYGYT
TRBV14	ASSQRNWTSGREEGYEQY
TRBV6-5	ASSYKADGGYT
TRBV9	ASSPPSREVYEQY
TRBV7-9	ASSFGQGENIQY
TRBV29-1	SVVGRGHFYEQF
TRBV27	ASSSDRTYNEQF
TRBV20-1	SARALADEQY
TRBV20-1	SATTGTSQF
TRBV6-5	ASTRQGADTQY
TRBV2	ASIRDYGTDTQY
TRBV6-6	ASSYSGDRNTEAF
TRBV4-1	ASSQDFLAEPCEQY
TRBV4-1	ASSQVNSMDYEQY
TRBV12-3/TRBV12-4	ASTSGGGNTIY
TRBV6-1	ASSERGRQPQH
TRBV10-3	AISESLDEQV
TRBV7-9	ASSLGSSCEQY
TRBV7-9	ASSPALAGGHNEQF
TRBV21-1	ASRLAGERNEQF
TRBV20-1	SAQRSGNTIY
TRBV9	ASSVGQGRWEQY
TRBV7-2	ASSFSGDTIY
TRBV6-6	ASSYLAGGAEQY
TRBV7-2	ASSSGLAGGNEQY
TRBV19	ASSMGGALQETQY
TRBV9	ASSAGGQGANEQF
TRBV6-1	ASSTENYNSPLH
TRBV6-2/TRBV6-3	ASGSVFYEQY
TRBV20-1	SAETSGGVDTQY
TRBV3-1	ASSQVGTSEGQY
TRBV29-1	SVVQGTYEQY
TRBV5-1	ASSEQGLGANVLT
TRBV10-3	AISDVEGAIDNEQF
TRBV9	ASSDPTSGGPSTDTQY
TRBV29-1	SVRSGGEEQY
TRBV7-9	ASSTGSGPYNEQF
TRBV3-1	ASSQVHNEQY
TRBV9	ASSVGLAGGGLGNEQF
TRBV20-1	SAREDSYEQY
TRBV6-5	ASSPGLVGYEQY
TRBV11-2	ASSLDFPNEQF
TRBV10-1	ASSDGQGNNEQF
TRBV14	ASSQGGPPLGEQY
TRBV3-1	ASSQGEDTTDTQY
TRBV30	AWSAGQYYEQY
TRBV3-1	ASSQKIEISGSSSYEQY
TRBV10-3	AISDQLAGGSYNEQY
TRBV30	AWSVAGANVLT
TRBV6-5	ASSISGGATKNIQY
TRBV10-3	AISDPSGRYRDEQF
TRBV6-1	ASSAQGAGNTEAF
TRBV6-5	ASSYFRAGANYEQY